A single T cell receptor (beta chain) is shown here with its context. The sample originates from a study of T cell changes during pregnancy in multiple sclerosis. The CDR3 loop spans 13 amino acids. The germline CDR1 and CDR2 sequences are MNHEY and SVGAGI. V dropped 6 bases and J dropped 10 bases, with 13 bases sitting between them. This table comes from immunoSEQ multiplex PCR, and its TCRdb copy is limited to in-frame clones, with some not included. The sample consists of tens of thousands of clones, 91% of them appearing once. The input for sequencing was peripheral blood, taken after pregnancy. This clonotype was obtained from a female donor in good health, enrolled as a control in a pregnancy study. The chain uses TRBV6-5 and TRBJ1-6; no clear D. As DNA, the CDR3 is TGTGCCAGCAGCCGGGATTTGAACTCACCCCTCCACTTT. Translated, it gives CASSRDLNSPLHF.